This T cell receptor beta chain was sequenced in a study of T cell changes during pregnancy in multiple sclerosis. Measured with immunoSEQ multiplex PCR; TCRdb has only the in-frame clones, and not every one. The sample has 30,000 to 35,000 clones; roughly 90% are singletons. In germline, CDR1 is LNHDA, CDR2 SQIVND (reference sequence). V was clipped by 5 bases and J by 6 bases; unmatched bases: 7. There are 14 residues in the CDR3. The sample was CD4+ T cells from peripheral blood mononuclear cells, taken in the second trimester of pregnancy. The sequence came from a female donor in good health, enrolled as a control in a pregnancy study. This chain connects TRBV19 to TRBJ1-1; 9 bases fit TRBD1. In DNA, the CDR3 is TGTGCCAGTAGTGTACAGGGGGCGCGGGCTGAAGCTTTCTTT. It yields the protein CASSVQGARAEAFF.